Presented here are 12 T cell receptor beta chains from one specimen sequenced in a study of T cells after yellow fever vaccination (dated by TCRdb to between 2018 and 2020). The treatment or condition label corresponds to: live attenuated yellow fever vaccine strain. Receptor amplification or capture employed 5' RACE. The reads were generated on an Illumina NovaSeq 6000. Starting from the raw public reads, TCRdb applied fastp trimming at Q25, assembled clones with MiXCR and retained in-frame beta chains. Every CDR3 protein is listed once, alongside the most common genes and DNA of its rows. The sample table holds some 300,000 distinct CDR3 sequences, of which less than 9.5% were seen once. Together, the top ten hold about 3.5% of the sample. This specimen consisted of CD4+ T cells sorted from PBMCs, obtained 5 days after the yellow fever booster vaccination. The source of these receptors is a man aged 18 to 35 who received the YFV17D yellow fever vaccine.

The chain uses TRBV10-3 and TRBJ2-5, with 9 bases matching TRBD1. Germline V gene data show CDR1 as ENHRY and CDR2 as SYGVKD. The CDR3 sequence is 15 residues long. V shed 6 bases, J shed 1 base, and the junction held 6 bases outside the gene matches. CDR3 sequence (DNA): TGTGCCATCAGGGCCGGGACAGGGACCCAAGAGACCCAGTACTTC. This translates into CAIRAGTGTQETQYF.

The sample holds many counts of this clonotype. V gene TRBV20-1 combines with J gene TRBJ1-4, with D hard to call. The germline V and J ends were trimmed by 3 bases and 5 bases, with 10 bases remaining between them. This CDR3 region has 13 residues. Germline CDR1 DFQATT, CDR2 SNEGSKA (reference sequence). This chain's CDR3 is CSASTASNEKLFF. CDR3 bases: TGCAGTGCTAGTACAGCATCAAATGAAAAACTGTTTTTT.

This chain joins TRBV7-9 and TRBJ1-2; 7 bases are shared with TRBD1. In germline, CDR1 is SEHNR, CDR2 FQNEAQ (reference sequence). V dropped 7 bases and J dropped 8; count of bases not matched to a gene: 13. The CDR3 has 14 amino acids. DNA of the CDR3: TGTGCCAGCATATTAGACAGGGTGCCTCGCGGCTACACCTTC. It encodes CASILDRVPRGYTF.

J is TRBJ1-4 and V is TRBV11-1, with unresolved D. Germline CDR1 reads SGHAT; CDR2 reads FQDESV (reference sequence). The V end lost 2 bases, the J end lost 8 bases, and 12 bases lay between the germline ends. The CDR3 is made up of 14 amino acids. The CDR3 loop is CASSLYGGIEKLFF. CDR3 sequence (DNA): TGTGCCAGCAGCTTATACGGAGGGATCGAAAAACTGTTTTTT.

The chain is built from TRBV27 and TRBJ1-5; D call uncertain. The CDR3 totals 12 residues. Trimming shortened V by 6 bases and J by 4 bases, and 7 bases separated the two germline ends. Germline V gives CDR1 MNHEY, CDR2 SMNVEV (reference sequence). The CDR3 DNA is TGTGCCAGCAGAAACCGTAATCAGCCCCAGCATTTT. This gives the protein CASRNRNQPQHF.

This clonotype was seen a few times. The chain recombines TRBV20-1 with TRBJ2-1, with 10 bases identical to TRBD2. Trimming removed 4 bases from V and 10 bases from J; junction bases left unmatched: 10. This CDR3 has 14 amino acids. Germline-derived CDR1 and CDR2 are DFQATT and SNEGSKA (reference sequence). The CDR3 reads CSATKRGGLGEQFF. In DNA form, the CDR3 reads TGCAGTGCTACTAAGCGGGGGGGCCTAGGGGAGCAGTTCTTC.

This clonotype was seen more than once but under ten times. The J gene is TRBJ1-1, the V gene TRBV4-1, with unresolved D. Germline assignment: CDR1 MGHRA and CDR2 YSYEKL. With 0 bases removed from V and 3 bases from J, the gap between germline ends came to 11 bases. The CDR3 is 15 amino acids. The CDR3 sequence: CASSQDVYVDTEAFF. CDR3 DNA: TGCGCCAGCAGCCAAGATGTATATGTGGACACTGAAGCTTTCTTT.

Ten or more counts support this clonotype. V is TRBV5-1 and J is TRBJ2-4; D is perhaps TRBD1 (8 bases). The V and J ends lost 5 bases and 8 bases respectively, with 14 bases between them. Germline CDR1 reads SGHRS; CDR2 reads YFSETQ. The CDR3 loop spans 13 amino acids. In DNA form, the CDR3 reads TGCGCCAGCAGTTTTACAGGGGGGGACATTCAGTACTTC. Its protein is CASSFTGGDIQYF.

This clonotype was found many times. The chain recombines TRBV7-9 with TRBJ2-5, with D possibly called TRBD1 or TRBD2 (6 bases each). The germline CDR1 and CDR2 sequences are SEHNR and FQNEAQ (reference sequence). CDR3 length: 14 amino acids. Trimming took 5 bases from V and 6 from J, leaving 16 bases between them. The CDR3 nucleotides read TGTGCCAGCAGCCCCACGGGGGCGGGGAAGACCCAGTACTTC. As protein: CASSPTGAGKTQYF.

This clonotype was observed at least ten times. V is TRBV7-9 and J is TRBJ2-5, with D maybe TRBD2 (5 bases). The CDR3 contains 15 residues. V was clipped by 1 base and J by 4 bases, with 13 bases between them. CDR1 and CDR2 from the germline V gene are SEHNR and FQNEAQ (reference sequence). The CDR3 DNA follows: TGTGCCAGCAGCTTAGTTGGGAGTCCAGGAGAGACCCAGTACTTC. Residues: CASSLVGSPGETQYF.

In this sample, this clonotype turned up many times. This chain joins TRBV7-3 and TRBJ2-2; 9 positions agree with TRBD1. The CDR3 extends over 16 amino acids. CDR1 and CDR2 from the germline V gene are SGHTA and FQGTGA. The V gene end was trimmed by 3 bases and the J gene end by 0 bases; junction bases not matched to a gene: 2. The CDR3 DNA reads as TGTGCCAGCAGCTTGACAGGGGGAGCGAACACCGGGGAGCTGTTTTTT. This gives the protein CASSLTGGANTGELFF.

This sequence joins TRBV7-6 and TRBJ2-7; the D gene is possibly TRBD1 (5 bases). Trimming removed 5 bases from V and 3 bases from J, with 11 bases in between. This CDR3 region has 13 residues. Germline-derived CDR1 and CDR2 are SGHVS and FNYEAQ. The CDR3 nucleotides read TGTGCCAGCAGCCAAGGGGTCATCTACGAGCAGTACTTC. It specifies CASSQGVIYEQYF.